The T cell receptor beta chain under discussion was sequenced for a study of OX40 agonist ivuxolimab in advanced cancers. Using immunoSEQ multiplex PCR, the repertoire was profiled, and TCRdb retains in-frame clones only, with some absent. Of about 76,000 clones listed, 85% to 90% are singletons. Comments on this clone: Antigen: not known.

This CDR3 is 14 amino acids long. V lost 5 bases and J lost 5, with 15 bases in between. Germline values: CDR1 SEHNR, CDR2 FQNEAQ (reference sequence). Study outcomes and limitations: Averaging showed that CD8+ T cells had more expanded clones than CD4+ did. Doses of 0.1 to 3.0 mg/kg were accompanied by clonal expansion of CD4+ and CD8+ blood T cells by week 6.

The V and J genes are TRBV7-9 and TRBJ2-5; D might be TRBD1 or TRBD2, each matching 5 bases. This specimen was CD4+ or CD8+ T cells sorted from blood, taken in a trial of the OX40 agonist ivuxolimab. This clonotype was obtained from an adult with an advanced solid tumor such as melanoma, head and neck, liver or kidney cancer. CDR3 nucleotide sequence: TGTGCCAGCAGCATCCTCCGGGACCGGGAGACCCAGTACTTC. Translation gives CASSILRDRETQYF.